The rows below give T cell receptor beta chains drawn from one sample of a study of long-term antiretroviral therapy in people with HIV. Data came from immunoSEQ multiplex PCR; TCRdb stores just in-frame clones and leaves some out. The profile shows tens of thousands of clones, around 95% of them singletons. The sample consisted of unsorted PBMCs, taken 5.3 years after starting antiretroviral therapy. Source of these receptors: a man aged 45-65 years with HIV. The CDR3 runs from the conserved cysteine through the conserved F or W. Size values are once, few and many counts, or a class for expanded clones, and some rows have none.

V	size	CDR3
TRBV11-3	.	CASSSEANTGELFF
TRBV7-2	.	CASSLAGSSYEQYF
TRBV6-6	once	CASSYSRGTAYEQYF
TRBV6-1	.	CASSVQGAGTDTQYF
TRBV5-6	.	CASSLGPGGGGEKLFF
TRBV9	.	CASSVTGVSYEQYF
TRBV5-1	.	CASSATGTGPGELFF
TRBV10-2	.	CASREEDEQYF
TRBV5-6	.	CASSSWTGVNSPLHF
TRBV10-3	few	CAISESTKGSPLHF
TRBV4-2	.	CASSQATLGAEGYGYTF
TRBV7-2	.	CASVSIGQALSGTGELFF
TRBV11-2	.	CASSSGPGGTEAFF
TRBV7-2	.	CASSRDRGETQYF
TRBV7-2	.	CASSATGMSNQPQHF
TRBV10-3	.	CASHPSGHPYSPYGYTF
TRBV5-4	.	CASSFLVRGGTDTQYF